This T cell receptor (beta chain) derives from a study of shared clonotypes between healthy human individuals. Background on the study: Donors, aged 18 to 49, were a couple of women and a few men. Each donor had three CD4 naive, three CD4 memory, two CD8 naive and one CD8 memory plate. Study outcomes and limitations: Large depth notwithstanding, sorted-subset sequencing proved incomplete by rarefaction.

Data came from immunoSEQ multiplex PCR; TCRdb stores just in-frame clones and leaves some out. The sample includes 2,100,000 or so clones, approximately 96% of them seen just once. Comment on this clone: Its matching antigen is unknown.

Between the trimmed V and J ends, which lost 4 bases and 6 bases, there was a span of 20 bases. The CDR3 contains 17 residues. CDR1 is SGHNT and CDR2 is YYREEE in the germline V gene (reference sequence). Specimen: naive CD4+ T cells sorted from blood. Subset in this sample: CD45RA+ positively selected. The source is a man younger than 35 in good health. This chain connects TRBV5-4 to TRBJ1-6; D is perhaps TRBD1 (5 bases). CDR3 coding DNA: TGTGCCAGCAGCCTGGGGGACTCCGGGACCGTTAATTCACCCCTCCACTTT. It encodes CASSLGDSGTVNSPLHF.